The source of this T cell receptor (beta chain) is a study of radiation and T cells in renal cell carcinoma. Notes on the study in general: Top tumor clonotypes rose in blood 2 weeks post-radiation, then contracted.

The V gene's germline CDR1 is SNHLY and CDR2 FYNNEI. The CDR3 is 15 amino acids. Trimming cost V 3 bases and J 7 bases; bases outside gene matches: 7. Sample time point: blood 2 weeks post-SBRT. Treatment in this sample: 15 Gy SBRT to primary tumor, nephrectomy 4 weeks later. After SBRT, blood was collected at 2 and 4 weeks, plus baseline. Clear cell pathology was present in this patient's renal cell carcinoma. Method: immunoSEQ multiplex PCR; TCRdb's copy keeps in-frame clones and lacks some. This sample has tens of thousands of clones; 80% occur once, and the top ten carry about 28%. This clone was seen once. Its antigen remains unidentified.

The TCR originated in a woman in her 70s with renal cell carcinoma. The chain is built from TRBV2 and TRBJ1-5; TRBD1 matches at 9 bases. Sample: blood, taken from a patient whose treatment included radiotherapy and nephrectomy. The CDR3, as DNA: TGTGCCAGCAGTGACCTCAGACAGGGGGACCAGCCCCAGCATTTT. This encodes CASSDLRQGDQPQHF.